The sequence of this T cell receptor beta chain was determined in a study of regulatory T cells in long-lasting Graves disease. This clonotype has only a few counts. The antigen is unknown. Library construction for TCR beta used iRepertoire HTBI primers and Arm-PCR of CDR3 regions. Each CDR3 protein is one row after TCRdb ran MiXCR on the multiplex PCR reads. The top ten hold roughly 18% of the sample, which has 400,000 to 500,000 distinct CDR3 sequences, around 15% seen once. V was cut by 4 bases and J by 2 bases, with 15 bases left in between. The CDR3 loop spans 15 amino acids. Looked up from germline, CDR1 is LGHDT and CDR2 is YNNKEL (reference sequence). General study results and limits: Persistent disease showed a preference for TRBV28, TRBJ1-2 and TRBJ2-5.

Documented time point: newly diagnosed GD, antithyroid drugs for less than 3 months. RNA isolated from PBMCs was used to make the TCR library. These records were also assigned to another study, of T cells in Graves' hyperthyroidism and ophthalmopathy. That source reports: These patients, aged 18 to 65, had recently diagnosed hyperthyroidism lasting under 2 months. Blood also carried most thyroid clonotypes expanded above 0.001.

The rearrangement uses TRBV3-1 and TRBJ2-7; no reliable D call. The clonotype was recovered from a woman between 50 and 59 years old with Graves disease. The material sequenced was peripheral blood mononuclear cells (PBMCs), taken at new diagnosis, from a patient treated with antithyroid drugs. The CDR3: CASSRKLDGTYEQYF. The DNA for the CDR3 is TGTGCCAGCAGCCGAAAACTTGACGGTACCTACGAGCAGTACTTC.